This T cell receptor beta chain was sequenced for a study of blood T cell repertoires in COVID-19. Cohort allocation depended upon clinical history that participants reported. Recovery among Cohort 3 donors was established by two negative PCRs, clearance, or symptom resolution. Per the authors' pipeline: For nucleated cells, counts were estimated from reference gene primer amplification. TCRdb's table, derived via immunoSEQ multiplex PCR, lists solely in-frame clones and lacks some. D and trimming were read from the DNA, whereas the V and J calls and clone size are those reported in that table. The sample yields 310,000 or so clones, 87% seen once. Germline V lookup: CDR1 SGHVS, CDR2 FQNEAQ. This CDR3 spans 17 amino acids. With V trimmed by 4 bases and J by 1 base, 11 bases remained unmatched.

The source of this sequence is a woman younger than 45 who had recovered from COVID-19. The chain couples TRBV7-8 to TRBJ1-2; TRBD1 agrees at 8 bases. Sequences were obtained from PBMCs or T cells enriched from blood (not recorded which). The CDR3 DNA is TGTGCCAGCAGCTCCTCGTTAGGGACAGGAATTAACTATGGCTACACCTTC. It encodes CASSSSLGTGINYGYTF.